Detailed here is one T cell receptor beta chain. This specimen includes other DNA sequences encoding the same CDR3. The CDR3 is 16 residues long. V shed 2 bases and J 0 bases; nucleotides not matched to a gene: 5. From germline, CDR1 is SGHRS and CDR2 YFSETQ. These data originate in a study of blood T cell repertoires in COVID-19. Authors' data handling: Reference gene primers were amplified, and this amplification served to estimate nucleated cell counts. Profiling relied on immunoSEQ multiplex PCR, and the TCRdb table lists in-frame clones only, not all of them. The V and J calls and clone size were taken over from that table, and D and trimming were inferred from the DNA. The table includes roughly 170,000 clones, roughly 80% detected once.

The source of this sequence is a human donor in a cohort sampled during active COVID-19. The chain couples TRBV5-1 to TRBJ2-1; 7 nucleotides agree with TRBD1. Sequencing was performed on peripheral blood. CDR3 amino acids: CASSLTGASSYNEQFF. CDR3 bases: TGCGCCAGCAGCTTAACAGGGGCTAGCTCCTACAATGAGCAGTTCTTC.